This T cell receptor beta chain was found in a study of CD8 T cells in Susac syndrome. Whole-study results and caveats: The TCR sequencing and HLA analysis in the study involved a relatively small number of individuals, as the study acknowledged.

From blood CD8+ and CD4+ T cells, the TCR beta chain was sequenced. TEMRA cells were FACS-enriched, and CD8+ and CD4+ T cells were isolated negatively. Of note for this clonotype: The target antigen is unknown.

In germline, CDR1 is SGHAT, CDR2 FQNNGV. The CDR3 runs 15 residues. The ends lost 5 bases at V and 4 bases at J; junction bases unmatched: 9. Reverse transcription of 0.5 to 1 ug RNA used random hexamers. Across 54 Vbeta and 13 Jbeta, TCR beta CDR3 was amplified with immunoSEQ multiplex PCR. TCRdb re-called the immunoSEQ multiplex PCR reads with MiXCR, one entry per CDR3 protein. Altogether about 130,000 distinct CDR3 sequences are present, about 95% being singletons, with the ten largest covering more than 0.09%. The V and J genes are TRBV11-2 and TRBJ2-7; TRBD1 agrees at 9 bases. Input material: CD4+ T cells from PBMCs. The clonotype comes from a human donor in good health. This chain's CDR3 is CASSMDRGFLYEQYF. CDR3 bases: TGTGCCAGCAGCATGGACAGGGGATTTCTATACGAGCAGTACTTC.